Below, 28 T cell receptor beta chains from the same sample are listed, as sequenced in a study of CD8 T cells in ankylosing spondylitis. Study findings and constraints: Within ankylosing spondylitis blood, a TCR beta motif made up of several highly homologous variants appeared to be characteristic.

A single record per CDR3 protein comes from TCRdb applying MiXCR to the 5' RACE reads. The table has about 500,000 distinct CDR3 sequences, 9.5% to 15% seen once. For these receptors, no antigen is known. Material: blood, either unsorted or a sorted T cell fraction (not recorded which). The origin of the receptors is a male donor with ankylosing spondylitis.

In this sample, this clonotype turned up a few times. This rearrangement joins TRBV4-1 to TRBJ2-7; D call uncertain. The CDR3 totals 12 residues. The V end was cut by 2 bases, the J end by 3 bases, with 5 bases between. Germline assignment: CDR1 MGHRA and CDR2 YSYEKL. The CDR3 nucleotides are TGCGCCAGCAGCCAAACCCTCTACGAGCAGTACGTC. Amino acids: CASSQTLYEQYV.

This chain links TRBV10-3 with TRBJ2-1; 9 bases agree with TRBD2. V lost 8 bases, J lost 8 bases, and 7 bases stayed unmatched. Per the germline V gene, CDR1 is ENHRY and CDR2 is SYGVKD. This CDR3 comprises 13 residues. The CDR3 region is CAIGGRLADEQFF. The CDR3 DNA reads as TGTGCCATCGGGGGGCGACTAGCGGATGAGCAGTTCTTC.

J is TRBJ2-1 and V is TRBV29-1; D unclear. V shed 4 bases and J shed 3 bases, with 10 bases lying between them. The germline V gene has CDR1 SQVTM and CDR2 ANQGSEA. The CDR3 has 13 residues. CDR3 bases: TGCAGCGTTGGAGGCAGCCTCTACAATGAGCAGTTCTTC. As protein: CSVGGSLYNEQFF.

This clonotype was seen ten or more times. The chain joins TRBV5-1 to TRBJ2-3, with 8 bases lining up with TRBD2. The germline gives CDR1 SGHRS, CDR2 YFSETQ. V was pared by 3 bases and J by 2 bases, with 5 bases of the junction left unmatched. CDR3 length equals 15 residues. The CDR3 here is CASSSTGGLTDTQYF. The CDR3 nucleotides are TGCGCCAGCAGCTCAACGGGGGGGCTCACAGATACGCAGTATTTT.

The V gene is TRBV20-1, the J gene TRBJ1-2; 9 positions match TRBD1. V shed 2 bases, J shed 7 bases, and the junction held 11 bases outside the gene matches. Germline loops: CDR1 DFQATT, CDR2 SNEGSKA (reference sequence). This CDR3 is built from 15 residues. Here the CDR3 reads CSARNPGQGERGYTF. CDR3 bases: TGCAGTGCTAGAAACCCGGGACAGGGAGAGCGTGGCTACACCTTC.

V is TRBV6-6 and J is TRBJ1-3; D gene uncertain. V was shortened by 8 bases and J by 4 bases, with 9 bases between the two germline ends. There are 12 residues in the CDR3. CDR1 and CDR2 (germline): MNHNY, SVGAGI (reference sequence). The CDR3 DNA follows: TGTGCCAGCGGATCGGAAGGAAACACCATATATTTT. This translates into CASGSEGNTIYF.

This clonotype was observed a few times. The gene calls are TRBV20-1 and TRBJ2-3; 8 positions agree with TRBD2. The CDR3 totals 16 residues. V trimming: 6 bases; J trimming: 5 bases; junction bases outside the gene matches: 16. From germline, CDR1 is DFQATT and CDR2 SNEGSKA (reference sequence). CDR3: CSAHYRDRAGGDTQYF. The CDR3 nucleotides read TGCAGTGCCCACTATAGGGACCGGGCGGGAGGAGATACGCAGTATTTT.

The chain is built from TRBV5-1 and TRBJ2-3; D call uncertain. This CDR3 contains 11 residues. The V end lost 1 base, the J end lost 7 bases, and 4 bases lay between the germline ends. CDR1 SGHRS and CDR2 YFSETQ come from the germline V gene. The CDR3 loop reads CASSLMNTQYF. The CDR3 DNA reads as TGCGCCAGCAGCTTGATGAATACGCAGTATTTT.

The chain recombines TRBV5-1 with TRBJ2-3; D may be TRBD2 (6 bases). Trimming pared 4 bases from V and 5 bases from J, leaving 17 bases between. Germline values: CDR1 SGHRS, CDR2 YFSETQ. This CDR3 comprises 15 residues. The CDR3 spells CASSPELIGGDTQYF. DNA for the CDR3: TGCGCCAGCAGCCCGGAATTGATCGGGGGAGATACGCAGTATTTT.

The rearrangement links TRBV20-1 to TRBJ1-2; possibly TRBD1 for D (5 bases). Germline-derived CDR1 and CDR2 are DFQATT and SNEGSKA (reference sequence). V was pared by 1 base and J by 9 bases, with 18 bases between. The CDR3 is 14 residues long. CDR3 DNA sequence: TGCAGTGCTAGAGTCCCCCGGGACGCAACTAGCTACACCTTC. This sequence encodes CSARVPRDATSYTF.

The J gene is TRBJ2-1, the V gene TRBV20-1, with TRBD2 identical over 7 bases. Germline-derived CDR1 and CDR2 are DFQATT and SNEGSKA (reference sequence). V gave up 3 bases and J gave up 0 bases; unmatched junction bases: 17. This CDR3 has 19 residues. As DNA, the CDR3 is TGCAGTGCTAGCCCCTGGGGAGGGAGGAAACGGAGCTCCTACAATGAGCAGTTCTTC. Translation gives CSASPWGGRKRSSYNEQFF.

The rearrangement joins TRBV24-1 to TRBJ1-1, with D maybe TRBD1 (6 bases). Germline lookup yields CDR1 KGHDR and CDR2 SFDVKD. The CDR3 length is 15 residues. V was clipped by 7 bases and J by 5 bases, with 19 bases between them. DNA of the CDR3: TGTGCCACCAGACCTACTCGGGGGGCCGGGACTGAAGCTTTCTTT. This encodes CATRPTRGAGTEAFF.

This clonotype turned up a few times. This rearrangement joins TRBV7-9 to TRBJ2-5; 14 bases are a match to TRBD2. Germline loops: CDR1 SEHNR, CDR2 FQNEAQ (reference sequence). The CDR3 contains 14 residues. V lost 5 bases to trimming and J lost 5 bases; unmatched junction nucleotides: 1. The CDR3: CASSGTSGSETQYF. The CDR3 nucleotides are TGTGCCAGCAGCGGGACTAGCGGGAGCGAGACCCAGTACTTC.

The V and J genes are TRBV9 and TRBJ2-1, with D unclear. There are 15 residues in the CDR3. V shed 0 bases and J shed 0 bases, with 7 bases lying between them. CDR1 is SGDLS and CDR2 is YYNGEE in the germline V gene. CDR3 residues: CASSVVNGSYNEQFF. The DNA for the CDR3 is TGTGCCAGCAGCGTAGTTAACGGCTCCTACAATGAGCAGTTCTTC. Full variable domain (outside the CDR3, taken from reference TRBV9 and TRBJ2-1): DSGVTQTPKHLITATGQRVTLRCSPRSGDLSVYWYQQSLDQGLQFLIQYYNGEERAKGNILERFSAQQFPDLHSELNLSSLELGDSALYFCASSVVNGSYNEQFFGPGTRLTVL.

This clonotype showed up just a few times. CDR3: CASRLAGTNEQFF. The CDR3 nucleotides are TGTGCCAGCAGACTAGCGGGGACCAATGAGCAGTTCTTC. The V and J genes are TRBV6-4 and TRBJ2-1; 10 nucleotides agree with TRBD2. Germline CDR1 is MRHNA and CDR2 is SNTAGT. The CDR3 runs 13 residues. The trim removed 6 bases at V and 6 bases at J, leaving 2 bases unmatched.

This clonotype was counted ten times or more. The CDR3 bases are TGTGCCAGCAGCTTCCTAGTAGCGGGAACCGGGGAGCTGTTTTTT. Translation gives CASSFLVAGTGELFF. V and J are TRBV7-9 and TRBJ2-2, with 8 bases identical to TRBD2. V dropped 3 bases and J dropped 5; count of bases not matched to a gene: 5. The CDR3 extends over 15 amino acids. Germline V gene data show CDR1 as SEHNR and CDR2 as FQNEAQ (reference sequence).

This clonotype was detected many times. V gene TRBV20-1 combines with J gene TRBJ2-4; D is undetermined. The CDR3 consists of 13 residues. V lost 6 bases to trimming and J lost 7 bases, with 16 bases between them. Germline values: CDR1 DFQATT, CDR2 SNEGSKA (reference sequence). Here the CDR3 reads CSAPPGAGNIQYF. The CDR3 region has the DNA TGCAGTGCCCCCCCAGGCGCTGGGAACATTCAGTACTTC.

This clonotype was seen a handful of times. The CDR3 loop is CASSEWDWNLNTEAFF. As DNA, the CDR3 is TGTGCCAGCAGTGAATGGGATTGGAATCTCAACACTGAAGCTTTCTTT. The rearrangement joins TRBV6-1 to TRBJ1-1; unclear D gene. Germline CDR1 reads MNHNS; CDR2 reads SASEGT. V dropped 2 bases and J dropped 2 bases, with 15 bases sitting between them. The CDR3 length is 16 residues.

J is TRBJ2-3 and V is TRBV5-4; 7 nucleotides match TRBD1. This CDR3 has 15 amino acids. In germline, CDR1 is SGHNT, CDR2 YYREEE (reference sequence). J was trimmed by 4 bases and V by 2 bases; bases with no gene match: 7. The CDR3: CASSFGGQGADTQYF. CDR3 bases: TGTGCCAGCAGCTTCGGTGGTCAGGGGGCAGATACGCAGTATTTT.

This clonotype has just a few counts. The chain is built from TRBV3-1 and TRBJ2-7; 9 positions match TRBD2. The ends lost 0 bases at V and 5 bases at J; junction bases unmatched: 5. The CDR3 covers 15 residues. The germline V gene has CDR1 LGHDT and CDR2 YNNKEL (reference sequence). CDR3 loop: CASSQERLAGHEQYF. As DNA, the CDR3 is TGTGCCAGCAGCCAAGAGAGGCTAGCGGGGCACGAGCAGTACTTC.

This clonotype was seen ten or more times. At one end, the junction sequence differs from germline, possibly due to a read error. V is TRBV12-3 or TRBV12-4 and J is TRBJ1-5; no firm D call. The CDR3 length is 12 residues. This chain's CDR3 is CASTLYNQPQHF. Here the CDR3 DNA reads TGTGCCAGCACTTTATATAATCAGCCCCAGCATTTT.

The chain recombines TRBV10-2 with TRBJ2-3, with 7 positions matching TRBD2. This CDR3 region has 15 residues. Germline V lookup: CDR1 WSHSY, CDR2 SAAADI. V gave up 3 bases and J gave up 2 bases; unmatched junction bases: 5. CDR3 residues: CASSDRLANTDTQYF. The CDR3 DNA reads TGCGCCAGCAGTGATAGACTAGCCAACACAGATACGCAGTATTTT.

Notes on this clonotype: The conserved final phenylalanine or tryptophan is absent from the CDR3, which likely points to a read error. This chain connects TRBV5-5 to TRBJ2-1; D uncertain. Germline assignment: CDR1 SGHKS and CDR2 YYEKEE (reference sequence). Trimming stripped 5 bases from V and 2 bases from J, with 14 bases between. This CDR3 contains 15 residues. The CDR3 loop is CASRSGFSAYNEQFL. In DNA, the CDR3 is TGTGCCAGCAGATCAGGCTTCTCCGCCTACAATGAGCAGTTCTTG.

The genes are TRBV5-4 and TRBJ2-1; D may correspond to TRBD1 or TRBD2 (5 bases each). The CDR3 runs to 12 residues. CDR1 SGHNT and CDR2 YYREEE come from the germline V gene (reference sequence). V was pared by 5 bases and J by 9 bases, with 12 bases between. The DNA for the CDR3 is TGTGCCAGCAGTCGCAGGGAGAGTGAGCAGTTCTTC. The encoded protein is CASSRRESEQFF.

The chain joins TRBV11-2 to TRBJ2-7; 7 nucleotides line up with TRBD1. The length of the CDR3 is 14 residues. Germline CDR1 and CDR2: SGHAT and FQNNGV. V lost 5 bases to trimming and J lost 2 bases; unmatched junction nucleotides: 6. DNA for the CDR3: TGTGCCAGCAGCCGACTGGGACAGACCTACGAGCAGTACTTC. This sequence encodes CASSRLGQTYEQYF.

The table lists this clonotype with many counts. The chain combines TRBV7-8 with TRBJ1-5, with D uncertain. CDR1 is SGHVS, CDR2 FQNEAQ, per germline. The CDR3 consists of 13 residues. Trimming cost V 4 bases and J 3 bases, with 7 bases left between them. CDR3 amino acids: CASSSTDNQPQHF. The DNA of the CDR3 is TGTGCCAGCAGCTCGACGGACAATCAGCCCCAGCATTTT.

This clonotype was detected a few times. V is TRBV27 and J is TRBJ2-7, with 9 positions matching TRBD1. Germline V lookup: CDR1 MNHEY, CDR2 SMNVEV (reference sequence). The CDR3 runs 15 residues. With 5 bases clipped from V and 5 bases from J, the junction kept 10 bases outside the gene matches. CDR3 sequence: CASSAYRGPVDEQYF. The CDR3 bases are TGTGCCAGCAGTGCCTACAGGGGGCCTGTTGACGAGCAGTACTTC.

As for this clonotype: A read error is possible here, since a much larger clone lies one base away. This chain connects TRBV7-9 to TRBJ1-1, with TRBD1 matching over 9 bases. The CDR3 is 14 amino acids. Losses at the gene ends were 5 bases for V and 3 bases for J; bases not matched to a gene: 4. Germline-derived CDR1 and CDR2 are SEHNR and FQNEAQ (reference sequence). The CDR3: CASSPGDRDTEAFF. CDR3 coding DNA: TGTGCCAGCAGCCCCGGGGACAGGGACACTGAAGCTTTCTTT.